This T cell receptor beta chain stems from a study of blood T cell repertoires in COVID-19 (dated by TCRdb to the early 2020s). Background for the entire study: Samples covering the acute and convalescent phases of COVID-19 were provided by collaborators in the United States, Italy and Spain. The prospective study material was composed of cDNA or gDNA derived from T cells, B-cell-depleted T cells, or PBMCs. The dataset comprised deeply sampled blood TCRbeta repertoires from subjects exposed to, actively infected with, or recovered from COVID-19. A freely available public database, intended as a resource for researchers studying the immune response to SARS-CoV-2, is where the repertoires were released. The samples were drawn from the first 160 participants of the ongoing ImmuneRACE study and from 950 to 1,500 subjects provided by 6 global collaborators. Sample metadata almost always included a de-identified subject ID, COVID-19 status, age in years and sex. Where available, HLA class I and class II types were obtained from metadata supplied by the sample provider rather than from assay-based typing. Summary of the overall study and its limitations: Clinical and demographic metadata were provided uncurated, with the amount varying by source and participant.

The CDR3 covers 15 residues, taking in both the cysteine and the phenylalanine. Left in the record is the CDR3 DNA by itself, 45 bases read in frame from the first base. V ends up 4 bases short and J 5 bases short, with an unmatched junction base count of 11. As encoded in the germline V gene, CDR1 is SGHRS while CDR2 is YFSETQ. This clone appeared a single time. The target of this receptor is not known. Base qualities were left out, and no much larger clone turns up one base away. TCRbeta CDR3 regions were amplified from genomic DNA using the immunoSEQ Assay, a bias-controlled multiplex PCR. From the authors' description of their analysis: Within the assay, amplification of reference gene primers was used to estimate how many nucleated cells each sample contained. To quantify the absolute abundance of each unique TCRbeta CDR3 rearrangement, sequence reads were collapsed and filtered. For each sample, productive Simpson clonality was calculated as the square root of Simpson's diversity index over productive rearrangements. The immuneACCESS repertoire file appears here via TCRdb, limited to in-frame rearrangements. These files lack a portion of the clones; in checked studies, under half of the deficit traces to unresolved V genes, and the cause of the others is not known. V and J calls and clone size are those listed in that table; D and trimming were worked out from the DNA. For this sample the table gives under 200,000 clones, of which approximately 87% were detected only once. The ten largest clones capture 2% to 3% of the sample.

Collaborating institutions collected whole blood in K2EDTA tubes following their own protocols. For TCRbeta analysis, collaborators shipped samples in one of three forms: frozen whole blood, isolated PBMCs, or DNA extracted from either of those sample types. The TCR originated in a man in his forties with active or convalescent COVID-19. The rearrangement combines TRBV5-1 with TRBJ2-5, with TRBD1 identical over 7 junction bases. The sequencing sample was made of peripheral blood. For the CDR3, the sequence is CASSRDRVSVETQYF. In nucleotide form, the sequence is TGCGCCAGCAGCCGTGACAGGGTTAGTGTGGAGACCCAGTACTTC.